Only a few counts were recorded for the clone carrying this T cell receptor (beta chain). cDNA came from roughly 0.53 to 1 ug RNA primed by random hexamers. TCRdb redid the calling of the immunoSEQ multiplex PCR reads with MiXCR, one entry per CDR3 protein. The table records about 150,000 distinct CDR3 sequences, 95% of them present only once. The data are from a study of CD8 T cells in Susac syndrome. This CDR3 region has 12 residues. Looked up from germline, CDR1 is LNHDA and CDR2 is SQIVND (reference sequence). Trimming stripped 8 bases from V and 1 base from J, with 5 bases between. Sequenced input: CD8+ T cells from PBMCs. The chain employs TRBV19 and TRBJ2-2; D gene ambiguous. The TCR comes from a human donor with multiple sclerosis. As DNA, the CDR3 is TGTGCCAGTCGACAGAACACCGGGGAGCTGTTTTTT. This codes for CASRQNTGELFF.